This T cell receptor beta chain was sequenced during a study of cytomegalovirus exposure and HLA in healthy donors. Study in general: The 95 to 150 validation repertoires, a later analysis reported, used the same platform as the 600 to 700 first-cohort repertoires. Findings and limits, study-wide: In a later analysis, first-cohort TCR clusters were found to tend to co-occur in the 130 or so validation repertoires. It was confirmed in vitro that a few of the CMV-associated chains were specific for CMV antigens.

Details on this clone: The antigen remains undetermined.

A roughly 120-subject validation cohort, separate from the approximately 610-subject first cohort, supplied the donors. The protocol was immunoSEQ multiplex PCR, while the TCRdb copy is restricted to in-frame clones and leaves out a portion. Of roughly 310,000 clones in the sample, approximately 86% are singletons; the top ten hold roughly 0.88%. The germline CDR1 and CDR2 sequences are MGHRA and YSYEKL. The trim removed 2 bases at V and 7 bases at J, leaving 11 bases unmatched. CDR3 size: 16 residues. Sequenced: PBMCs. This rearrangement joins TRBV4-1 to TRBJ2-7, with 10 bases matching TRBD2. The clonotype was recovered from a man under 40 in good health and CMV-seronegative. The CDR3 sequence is CASSQPRLAGPEEQYF. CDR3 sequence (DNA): TGCGCCAGCAGCCAACCCAGACTAGCGGGTCCGGAAGAGCAGTACTTC.